One sample yielded the 18 T cell receptor beta chains listed below, sequenced in a study of control samples from healthy donors and cancer patients. Measured with immunoSEQ multiplex PCR; TCRdb has only the in-frame clones, and not every one. Of approximately 110,000 clones detected, roughly nine tenths appear once; the ten largest clones hold less than 9.5%. The sequencing input was blood. The receptor source for this set is a woman aged 18-29 years in good health.

This chain connects TRBV9 to TRBJ2-5; perhaps TRBD2 as D (6 bases). Germline CDR1 is SGDLS and CDR2 is YYNGEE. The ends were cut back, 3 bases at V and 2 bases at J, with 14 bases in the middle. The CDR3 contains 15 residues. The CDR3 nucleotides read TGTGCCAGCAGCGCGTATCGGGAGTCACAAGAGACCCAGTACTTC. Amino acids: CASSAYRESQETQYF.

The V call is TRBV2, the J call TRBJ2-1; D gene uncertain. CDR1 SNHLY and CDR2 FYNNEI come from the germline V gene. V was clipped by 4 bases and J by 7 bases, with 11 bases between them. The CDR3 totals 13 residues. The CDR3 spells CASSADARNEQFF. The CDR3 DNA reads as TGTGCCAGCAGTGCGGATGCTAGGAATGAGCAGTTCTTC.

The chain is built from TRBV11-2 and TRBJ2-4; D not certain. The V gene's germline CDR1 is SGHAT and CDR2 FQNNGV. Trimming took 3 bases from V and 1 from J, leaving 13 bases between them. The CDR3 contains 16 residues. The CDR3 sequence is CASSFPLILAKNIQYF. As DNA, the CDR3 is TGTGCCAGCAGCTTCCCCCTAATTCTCGCCAAAAACATTCAGTACTTC.

This clone was counted a single time. The chain joins TRBV28 to TRBJ2-7; the match to TRBD2 covers 8 bases. The CDR3 spans 17 residues. V shed 7 bases, J shed 0 bases, and the junction held 14 bases outside the gene matches. The germline V gene encodes CDR1 MDHEN and CDR2 SYDVKM. The CDR3 DNA is TGTGCCAGCACCTACAGGAGCGGGGGATACGCCTCCTACGAGCAGTACTTC. Translated: CASTYRSGGYASYEQYF.

CDR3 protein: CASSVDSGSTDEQFF. CDR3 sequence (DNA): TGTGCCAGCAGCGTCGATAGCGGGAGTACGGATGAGCAGTTCTTC. This rearrangement joins TRBV9 to TRBJ2-1; 9 bases fit TRBD2. This CDR3 region has 15 residues. V trimming: 2 bases; J trimming: 8 bases; junction bases outside the gene matches: 8. Germline lookup yields CDR1 SGDLS and CDR2 YYNGEE.

V is TRBV19 and J is TRBJ1-1, with 9 bases fitting TRBD1. After removal of 4 bases from V and 4 bases from J, the junction contained 7 bases not matched to a gene. This CDR3 region has 15 residues. Germline CDR1 and CDR2: LNHDA and SQIVND (reference sequence). CDR3 sequence (DNA): TGTGCCAGTAGTACCTCCGGGACAGGGTTCACTGAAGCTTTCTTT. Protein sequence: CASSTSGTGFTEAFF.

This chain links TRBV29-1 with TRBJ2-3; D may correspond to TRBD1 or TRBD2 (5 bases each). Germline V lookup: CDR1 SQVTM, CDR2 ANQGSEA. The CDR3 consists of 17 residues. V gave up 7 bases and J gave up 1 base, with 24 bases separating them. Written as DNA, the CDR3 is TGCAGCGCCAATCCCGGGGCAGTCGTCCGGGGCACAGATACGCAGTATTTT. As protein: CSANPGAVVRGTDTQYF.

This chain joins TRBV19 and TRBJ2-7, with D possibly matching TRBD2 (6 bases). The germline V gene encodes CDR1 LNHDA and CDR2 SQIVND (reference sequence). The CDR3 length is 12 residues. Trimming pared 4 bases from V and 9 bases from J, leaving 13 bases between. CDR3 bases: TGTGCCAGTAGTACGGACTACGGAGGGCAGTACTTC. Translating gives CASSTDYGGQYF.

V usage is TRBV30 and J usage is TRBJ1-5, with 10 bases matching TRBD1. The CDR3 covers 15 residues. Germline loops: CDR1 GTSNPN, CDR2 SVGIG (reference sequence). J lost 5 bases, V lost 4 bases, and 8 bases had no gene match. CDR3 nucleotide sequence: TGTGCCTGGACCCCCCGGGACAGGGGAGATCAGCCCCAGCATTTT. It is translated as CAWTPRDRGDQPQHF. Looking up the rest from reference TRBV30 and TRBJ1-5 gives the full variable domain: SQTIHQWPATLVQPVGSPLSLECTVEGTSNPNLYWYRQAAGRGLQLLFYSVGIGQISSEVPQNLSASRPQDRQFILSSKKLLLSDSGFYLCAWTPRDRGDQPQHFGDGTRLSIL.

This clone showed up just a few times. The rearrangement joins TRBV5-4 to TRBJ2-1; TRBD2 matches at 9 bases. Trimming took 4 bases from V and 12 from J; bases not matched to a gene: 11. CDR3 size: 14 residues. The germline CDR1 and CDR2 sequences are SGHNT and YYREEE (reference sequence). In DNA, the CDR3 is TGTGCCAGCAGCATCGCGGGGGGGCCTTTGCCGCAGTTCTTC. Translating it yields CASSIAGGPLPQFF.

As DNA, the CDR3 is TGCGCCAGCAGCCAAGGACAGGGGCTCCACACAGATACGCAGTATTTT. It translates to CASSQGQGLHTDTQYF. This chain uses TRBV5-1 with TRBJ2-3, with 9 bases identical to TRBD1. The J segment lost 2 bases and the V segment lost 4 bases, leaving 8 bases of the junction unmatched. CDR3 length equals 16 residues. Germline values: CDR1 SGHRS, CDR2 YFSETQ.

This clone showed up just a few times. The chain employs TRBV30 and TRBJ1-6, with TRBD1 identical over 11 bases. Losses at the gene ends were 2 bases for V and 6 bases for J; bases not matched to a gene: 3. The CDR3 length is 15 residues. CDR1 GTSNPN and CDR2 SVGIG come from the germline V gene (reference sequence). The CDR3 coding sequence is TGTGCCTGGAGTCGCGGGACAGGGGGTAATTCACCCCTCCACTTT. This gives the protein CAWSRGTGGNSPLHF.

This chain links TRBV7-9 with TRBJ2-3; D not certain. CDR3 length equals 11 residues. The V gene lost 5 bases and the J gene lost 6 bases, with 6 bases spanning the gap. CDR1 and CDR2 from the germline V gene are SEHNR and FQNEAQ (reference sequence). DNA for the CDR3: TGTGCCAGCAGCCCCGCCGATACGCAGTATTTT. It encodes CASSPADTQYF.

This chain links TRBV7-8 with TRBJ2-7; 7 bases are a match to TRBD1. V shed 3 bases and J 6 bases; nucleotides not matched to a gene: 5. Germline CDR1 is SGHVS and CDR2 is FQNEAQ. CDR3 length: 13 amino acids. The CDR3 loop is CASSLNDRVEQYF. The CDR3 coding sequence is TGTGCCAGCAGCTTGAATGACAGGGTCGAGCAGTACTTC.

The V gene is TRBV19, the J gene TRBJ1-6, with TRBD1 matching over 8 bases. The germline gives CDR1 LNHDA, CDR2 SQIVND (reference sequence). Trimming took 7 bases from V and 7 from J; bases not matched to a gene: 3. The CDR3 is made up of 13 amino acids. CDR3 DNA sequence: TGTGCCAGTACCGACAGGGGAAATTCACCCCTCCACTTT. Translation: CASTDRGNSPLHF.

The rearrangement links TRBV4-3 to TRBJ1-6, with 7 bases identical to TRBD1. The V gene's germline CDR1 is LGHNA and CDR2 YSLEER. The CDR3 is 20 amino acids. Trimming at V came to 1 base and at J to 4 bases, leaving 16 bases not matched to a gene. The CDR3 is CASSQALPREGGRYNSPLHF. In DNA form, the CDR3 reads TGCGCCAGCAGCCAAGCTCTCCCCAGGGAAGGGGGCCGATATAATTCACCCCTCCACTTT.

V is TRBV20-1 and J is TRBJ1-1; D is perhaps TRBD1 (6 bases). This CDR3 spans 13 amino acids. CDR1 is DFQATT, CDR2 SNEGSKA, per germline (reference sequence). V lost 3 bases to trimming and J lost 3 bases, with 11 bases between them. CDR3 nucleotide sequence: TGCAGTGCTAGTTTGACAGGCTACACTGAAGCTTTCTTT. It encodes CSASLTGYTEAFF.

The chain carries TRBV5-1 and TRBJ2-3; D gene unclear. From germline, CDR1 is SGHRS and CDR2 YFSETQ. V was clipped by 3 bases and J by 6 bases, with 5 bases between them. This CDR3 comprises 11 residues. In DNA form, the CDR3 reads TGCGCCAGCAGCTCGGAGGATACGCAGTATTTT. It yields the protein CASSSEDTQYF.